These 27 T cell receptor beta chains originate from one sample sequenced in a study of blood T cell repertoires in COVID-19. Clones were sequenced by immunoSEQ multiplex PCR, and TCRdb holds only the in-frame ones, with some missing. The sample has roughly 170,000 clones, around four fifths seen once. Sequencing used PBMCs or T cells enriched from blood (not recorded which). All receptors derive from a woman aged 50 to 60 who had recovered from COVID-19.

This clone was counted a few times. The chain joins TRBV5-6 to TRBJ1-6; D gene uncertain. Germline CDR1 and CDR2: SGHDT and YYEEEE. Trimming stripped 4 bases from V and 3 bases from J, with 14 bases between. This CDR3 has 16 residues. CDR3 in DNA: TGTGCCAGCAGCCCTAGACGTAGCTTCTATAATTCACCCCTCCACTTT. This encodes CASSPRRSFYNSPLHF.

The V call is TRBV3-1 (or the pseudogene TRBV3-2), the J call TRBJ1-2; D uncertain. The CDR3 extends over 14 amino acids. V was trimmed by 3 bases and J by 1 base, leaving 9 bases between them. Looked up from germline, CDR1 is LGHDT and CDR2 is YNNKEL (reference sequence). CDR3 nucleotides: TGTGCCAGCAGCCAGGTAGAGAATAACTATGGCTACACCTTC. Encoded protein: CASSQVENNYGYTF.

This chain joins TRBV18 and TRBJ2-7; tentatively, D is TRBD2 (6 bases). The CDR3 covers 15 residues. V lost 3 bases and J lost 6, with 18 bases in between. Germline V gives CDR1 KGHSH, CDR2 LQKENI. Here the CDR3 reads CASSPSPTRTSEQYF. In DNA, the CDR3 is TGTGCCAGCTCACCGTCTCCGACTAGAACTTCCGAGCAGTACTTC.

The chain recombines TRBV4-2 with TRBJ2-7, with D perhaps TRBD2 (5 bases). V dropped 0 bases and J dropped 0 bases, with 15 bases sitting between them. This CDR3 has 17 residues. Germline assignment: CDR1 LGHNA and CDR2 YNFKEQ. The DNA of the CDR3 is TGTGCCAGCAGCCAAGATCCTTTGCCCGGGATCTCCTACGAGCAGTACTTC. Encoded protein: CASSQDPLPGISYEQYF.

This chain links TRBV19 with TRBJ1-1, with 11 bases lining up with TRBD1. The germline V gene encodes CDR1 LNHDA and CDR2 SQIVND (reference sequence). The CDR3 totals 17 residues. With V trimmed by 7 bases and J by 1 base, 11 bases remained unmatched. The chain's CDR3 is CASTNRDRGLGNTEAFF. DNA of the CDR3: TGTGCCAGTACCAACCGGGACAGGGGGTTGGGGAACACTGAAGCTTTCTTT. Drawing the rest from reference TRBV19 and TRBJ1-1, the complete variable domain is DGGITQSPKYLFRKEGQNVTLSCEQNLNHDAMYWYRQDPGQGLRLIYYSQIVNDFQKGDIAEGYSVSREKKESFPLTVTSAQKNPTAFYLCASTNRDRGLGNTEAFFGQGTRLTVV.

This clone was detected once. The rearrangement uses TRBV11-3 and TRBJ2-6; no reliable D call. V was cut by 5 bases and J by 4 bases, with 12 bases left in between. CDR3 length equals 15 residues. The germline V gene has CDR1 SGHNT and CDR2 YENEEA. The CDR3 loop is CASSPGRGGANVLTF. Here the CDR3 DNA reads TGTGCCAGCAGCCCGGGTCGAGGCGGGGCCAACGTCCTGACTTTC.

This clone has just one count. The rearrangement links TRBV19 to TRBJ2-3; D might be TRBD1 (6 bases). There are 15 residues in the CDR3. Germline V gene data show CDR1 as LNHDA and CDR2 as SQIVND (reference sequence). Trimming removed 3 bases at V and 6 bases at J, with 16 bases between. This chain's CDR3 is CASSIGVRGWDTQYF. DNA of the CDR3: TGTGCCAGTAGTATTGGTGTCAGGGGTTGGGATACGCAGTATTTT.

This clone has a handful of counts. The chain carries TRBV4-2 and TRBJ1-5; D is undetermined. CDR1 is LGHNA, CDR2 YNFKEQ, per germline. The V and J ends lost 3 bases and 2 bases respectively, with 5 bases between them. The CDR3 totals 13 residues. The CDR3 region has the DNA TGTGCCAGCAGCCACGTTGGCAATCAGCCCCAGCATTTT. Protein product: CASSHVGNQPQHF.

The CDR3 is CASSYRGQPNTEAFF. In DNA, the CDR3 is TGTGCCAGCAGCTACCGGGGACAGCCGAACACTGAAGCTTTCTTT. The V gene is TRBV7-2, the J gene TRBJ1-1, with 7 bases lining up with TRBD1. The CDR3 covers 15 residues. Germline values: CDR1 SGHTA, CDR2 FQGNSA. V trimming: 4 bases; J trimming: 1 base; junction bases outside the gene matches: 6.

This chain links TRBV4-2 with TRBJ1-3; D is ambiguous. Germline CDR1 LGHNA, CDR2 YNFKEQ. The CDR3 extends over 15 amino acids. Trimming removed 0 bases from V and 0 bases from J, with 6 bases in between. CDR3 sequence reads: CASSQENLSGNTIYF. CDR3 sequence (DNA): TGTGCCAGCAGCCAAGAAAATCTCTCTGGAAACACCATATATTTT.

This clone was picked up one time. The chain has TRBV6-5 and TRBJ2-7; D is perhaps TRBD2 (6 bases). The CDR3 is 15 amino acids. The germline CDR1 and CDR2 sequences are MNHEY and SVGAGI. V was pared by 3 bases and J by 2 bases, with 14 bases between. The CDR3 DNA sequence: TGTGCCAGCAGTTATTCTGGGGGGATGGCCTACGAGCAGTACTTC. Protein: CASSYSGGMAYEQYF.

The chain recombines TRBV6-5 with TRBJ1-1, with D unclear. CDR3 length: 13 amino acids. From germline, CDR1 is MNHEY and CDR2 SVGAGI. The V end lost 11 bases, the J end lost 3 bases, and 16 bases lay between the germline ends. The CDR3 nucleotides read TGTGCCGCCACCCGGGGAGACCACACTGAAGCTTTCTTT. Translated, it gives CAATRGDHTEAFF.

The V call is TRBV3-1 (or the pseudogene TRBV3-2), the J call TRBJ2-3; 11 bases agree with TRBD2. V was pared by 1 base and J by 5 bases, with 5 bases of the junction left unmatched. From germline, CDR1 is LGHDT and CDR2 YNNKEL (reference sequence). The CDR3 is made up of 16 amino acids. The CDR3 loop reads CASSQGASGRIDTQYF. DNA for the CDR3: TGTGCCAGCAGCCAAGGGGCTAGCGGGAGGATAGATACGCAGTATTTT.

The rearrangement links TRBV10-3 to TRBJ1-3; D is perhaps TRBD1 (6 bases). The CDR3 covers 14 residues. Germline CDR1 and CDR2: ENHRY and SYGVKD. V lost 6 bases and J lost 0, with 9 bases in between. The CDR3 spells CAISPGASGNTIYF. The CDR3 DNA reads TGTGCCATCAGCCCAGGGGCCTCTGGAAACACCATATATTTT.

The rearrangement joins TRBV5-4 to TRBJ2-1; 9 nucleotides line up with TRBD2. V shed 4 bases, J shed 9 bases, and the junction held 20 bases outside the gene matches. This CDR3 is 18 amino acids long. Germline CDR1 is SGHNT and CDR2 is YYREEE (reference sequence). CDR3 in amino acids: CASSPDPTSGRTGVEQFF. DNA of the CDR3: TGTGCCAGCAGCCCTGACCCTACTAGCGGGCGAACTGGGGTTGAGCAGTTCTTC.

V usage is TRBV7-9 and J usage is TRBJ1-4; tentative D call: TRBD1 (5 bases). Trimming pared 2 bases from V and 3 bases from J, leaving 16 bases between. This CDR3 spans 17 amino acids. Germline V gives CDR1 SEHNR, CDR2 FQNEAQ (reference sequence). The CDR3 protein is CASSLKRGLNANEKLFF. The DNA for the CDR3 is TGTGCCAGCAGCTTAAAACGGGGACTTAACGCTAATGAAAAACTGTTTTTT.

This chain connects TRBV6-4 to TRBJ2-3; TRBD2 agrees at 9 bases. The CDR3 is 15 residues long. Germline CDR1 reads MRHNA; CDR2 reads SNTAGT. V shed 2 bases and J 6 bases; nucleotides not matched to a gene: 6. CDR3 coding DNA: TGTGCCAGCAGTGACCTGGCTAGCGGGAAGGATACGCAGTATTTT. Encoded protein: CASSDLASGKDTQYF.

The V call is TRBV5-1, the J call TRBJ2-4; D possibly corresponds to TRBD1 (5 bases). This CDR3 has 14 amino acids. V dropped 5 bases and J dropped 5 bases, with 14 bases sitting between them. In germline, CDR1 is SGHRS, CDR2 YFSETQ. The CDR3 is CASRSGPRENIQYF. The CDR3 bases are TGCGCCAGCAGGTCTGGACCCAGGGAAAACATTCAGTACTTC.

This clone was counted once. The V and J genes are TRBV7-2 and TRBJ2-7, with 9 positions matching TRBD2. Germline V lookup: CDR1 SGHTA, CDR2 FQGNSA. The CDR3 runs 15 residues. J lost 2 bases, V lost 1 base, and 3 bases had no gene match. CDR3 region: CASSLEGGRAYEQYF. For the CDR3, the DNA is TGTGCCAGCAGCTTAGAGGGCGGGAGGGCCTACGAGCAGTACTTC.

This chain connects TRBV2 to TRBJ2-7; D remains ambiguous. Germline loops: CDR1 SNHLY, CDR2 FYNNEI. The CDR3 consists of 14 residues. Trimming removed 2 bases at V and 0 bases at J, with 8 bases between. For the CDR3, the DNA is TGTGCCAGCAGTGAACGGCAGGCCTCCTACGAGCAGTACTTC. Encoded protein: CASSERQASYEQYF.

This chain links TRBV28 with TRBJ2-3; TRBD2 might be the D (6 bases). The CDR3 contains 15 residues. The germline V gene has CDR1 MDHEN and CDR2 SYDVKM. V lost 6 bases, J lost 0 bases, and 13 bases lay in between. The CDR3 DNA reads as TGTGCCAGCAGCCCTCTAGCGACTAGCACAGATACGCAGTATTTT. Translated: CASSPLATSTDTQYF. Filled out from reference TRBV28 and TRBJ2-3, the complete variable domain reads DVKVTQSSRYLVKRTGEKVFLECVQDMDHENMFWYRQDPGLGLRLIYFSYDVKMKEKGDIPEGYSVSREKKERFSLILESASTNQTSMYLCASSPLATSTDTQYFGPGTRLTVL.

A single count supports this clone. The V gene is TRBV9, the J gene TRBJ2-1; possibly TRBD2 for D (5 bases). Trimming shortened V by 0 bases and J by 8 bases, and 12 bases separated the two germline ends. Germline loops: CDR1 SGDLS, CDR2 YYNGEE. This CDR3 spans 14 amino acids. CDR3 residues: CASSVAGSSDEQFF. The CDR3 coding sequence is TGTGCCAGCAGCGTAGCGGGAAGTAGCGATGAGCAGTTCTTC.

This chain joins TRBV19 and TRBJ1-1, with D possibly TRBD1 on 5 matching bases. Germline CDR1 is LNHDA and CDR2 is SQIVND (reference sequence). The V end lost 6 bases, the J end lost 1 base, and 12 bases lay between the germline ends. The CDR3 consists of 14 residues. As DNA, the CDR3 is TGTGCCAGTAGCCGTCGGGGGGAGAACACTGAAGCTTTCTTT. Protein product: CASSRRGENTEAFF.

This clone was found once. The chain couples TRBV29-1 to TRBJ1-4; TRBD1 agrees at 7 bases. The CDR3 runs 14 residues. Germline-derived CDR1 and CDR2 are SQVTM and ANQGSEA. Unmatched junction bases numbered 7, after V lost 4 bases and J lost 5 bases. The CDR3 DNA follows: TGCAGCGTTGTTCAACAGGGGTTAAATGAAAAACTGTTTTTT. Translation: CSVVQQGLNEKLFF.

This sequence joins TRBV4-1 and TRBJ2-7; 8 bases agree with TRBD1. The CDR3 is 14 amino acids. Germline lookup yields CDR1 MGHRA and CDR2 YSYEKL. The V segment lost 6 bases and the J segment 3 bases; nucleotides outside the gene matches: 7. DNA of the CDR3: TGCGCCAGCAGTTCTGGGACAGGCGACTACGAGCAGTACTTC. Translation: CASSSGTGDYEQYF.

The CDR3 DNA reads as TGTGCCAGCAGTGGGGGCGCGGCCGGGGACACCGGGGAGCTGTTTTTT. It encodes CASSGGAAGDTGELFF. V usage is TRBV28 and J usage is TRBJ2-2, with TRBD1 as a possible D gene (6 bases). The V end lost 5 bases, the J end lost 3 bases, and 16 bases lay between the germline ends. There are 16 residues in the CDR3. The germline V gene encodes CDR1 MDHEN and CDR2 SYDVKM. The variable domain in full, completed from reference TRBV28 and TRBJ2-2, reads DVKVTQSSRYLVKRTGEKVFLECVQDMDHENMFWYRQDPGLGLRLIYFSYDVKMKEKGDIPEGYSVSREKKERFSLILESASTNQTSMYLCASSGGAAGDTGELFFGEGSRLTVL.

V and J are TRBV7-8 and TRBJ1-2, with D maybe TRBD1 (5 bases). The CDR3 is made up of 16 amino acids. Trimming pared 4 bases from V and 4 bases from J, leaving 19 bases between. The germline V gene has CDR1 SGHVS and CDR2 FQNEAQ. The CDR3 here is CASSYNRDSYAYGYTF. DNA of the CDR3: TGTGCCAGCAGCTATAACCGGGACTCGTACGCCTATGGCTACACCTTC.